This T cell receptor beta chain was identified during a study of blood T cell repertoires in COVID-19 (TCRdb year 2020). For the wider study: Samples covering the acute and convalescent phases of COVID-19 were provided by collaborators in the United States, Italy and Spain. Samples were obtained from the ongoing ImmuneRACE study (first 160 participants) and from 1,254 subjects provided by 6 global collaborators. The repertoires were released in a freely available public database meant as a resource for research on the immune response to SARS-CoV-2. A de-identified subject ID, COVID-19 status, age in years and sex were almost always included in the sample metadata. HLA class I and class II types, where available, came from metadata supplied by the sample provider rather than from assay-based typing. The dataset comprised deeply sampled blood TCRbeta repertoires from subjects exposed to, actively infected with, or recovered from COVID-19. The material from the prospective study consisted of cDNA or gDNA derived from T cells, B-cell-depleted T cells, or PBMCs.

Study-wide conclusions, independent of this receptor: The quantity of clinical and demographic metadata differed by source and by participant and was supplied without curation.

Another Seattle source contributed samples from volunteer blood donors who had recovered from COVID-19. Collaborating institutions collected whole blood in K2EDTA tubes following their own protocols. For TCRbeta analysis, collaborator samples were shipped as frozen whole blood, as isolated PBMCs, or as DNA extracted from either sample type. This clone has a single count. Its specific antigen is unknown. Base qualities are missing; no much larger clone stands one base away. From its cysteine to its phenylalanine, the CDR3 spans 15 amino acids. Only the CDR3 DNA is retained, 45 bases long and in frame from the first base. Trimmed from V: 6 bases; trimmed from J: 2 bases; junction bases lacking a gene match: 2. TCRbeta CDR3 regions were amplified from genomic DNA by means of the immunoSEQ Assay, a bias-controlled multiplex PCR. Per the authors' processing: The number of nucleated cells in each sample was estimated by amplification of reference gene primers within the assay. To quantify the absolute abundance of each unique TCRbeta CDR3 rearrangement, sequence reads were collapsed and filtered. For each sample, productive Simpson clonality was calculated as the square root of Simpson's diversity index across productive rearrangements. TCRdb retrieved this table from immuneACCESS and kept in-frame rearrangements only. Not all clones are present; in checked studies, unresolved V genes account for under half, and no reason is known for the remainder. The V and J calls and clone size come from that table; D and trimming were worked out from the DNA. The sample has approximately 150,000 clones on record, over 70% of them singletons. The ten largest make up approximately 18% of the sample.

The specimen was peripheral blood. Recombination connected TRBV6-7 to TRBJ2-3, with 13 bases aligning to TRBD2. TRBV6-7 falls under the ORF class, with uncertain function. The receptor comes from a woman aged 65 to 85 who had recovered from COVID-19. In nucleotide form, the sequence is TGTGCCAGCAGGACTAGCGGGGGGTACACAGATACGCAGTATTTT. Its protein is CASRTSGGYTDTQYF.